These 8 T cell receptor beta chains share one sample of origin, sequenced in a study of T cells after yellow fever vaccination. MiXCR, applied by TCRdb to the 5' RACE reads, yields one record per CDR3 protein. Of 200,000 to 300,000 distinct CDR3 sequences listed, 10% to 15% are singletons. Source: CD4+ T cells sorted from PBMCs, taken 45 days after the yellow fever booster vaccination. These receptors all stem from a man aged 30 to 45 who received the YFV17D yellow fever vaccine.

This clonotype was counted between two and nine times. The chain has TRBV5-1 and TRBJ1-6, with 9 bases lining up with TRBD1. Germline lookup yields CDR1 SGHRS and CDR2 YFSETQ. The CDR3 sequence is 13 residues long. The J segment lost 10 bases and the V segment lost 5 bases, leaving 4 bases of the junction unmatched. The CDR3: CASRGQGDSPLHF. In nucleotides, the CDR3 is TGCGCCAGCAGGGGACAGGGTGACTCACCCCTCCACTTT.

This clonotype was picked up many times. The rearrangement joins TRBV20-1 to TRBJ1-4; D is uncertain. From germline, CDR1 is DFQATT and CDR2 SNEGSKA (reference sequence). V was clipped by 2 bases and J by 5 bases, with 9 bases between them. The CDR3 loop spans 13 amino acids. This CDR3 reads CSARQTVNEKLFF. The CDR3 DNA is TGCAGTGCTAGACAAACCGTAAATGAAAAACTGTTTTTT.

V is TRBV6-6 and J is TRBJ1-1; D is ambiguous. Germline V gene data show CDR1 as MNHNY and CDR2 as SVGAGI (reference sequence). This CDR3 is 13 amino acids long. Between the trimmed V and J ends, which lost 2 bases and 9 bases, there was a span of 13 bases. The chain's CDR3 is CASSYTATEKAFF. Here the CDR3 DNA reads TGTGCCAGCAGTTACACTGCGACGGAAAAAGCTTTCTTT.

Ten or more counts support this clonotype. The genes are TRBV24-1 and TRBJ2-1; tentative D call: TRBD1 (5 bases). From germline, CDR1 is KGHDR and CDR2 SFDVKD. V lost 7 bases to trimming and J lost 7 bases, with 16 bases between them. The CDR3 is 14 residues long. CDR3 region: CATSPRGGGNEQFF. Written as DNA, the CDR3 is TGTGCCACCAGCCCAAGGGGCGGTGGAAATGAGCAGTTCTTC.

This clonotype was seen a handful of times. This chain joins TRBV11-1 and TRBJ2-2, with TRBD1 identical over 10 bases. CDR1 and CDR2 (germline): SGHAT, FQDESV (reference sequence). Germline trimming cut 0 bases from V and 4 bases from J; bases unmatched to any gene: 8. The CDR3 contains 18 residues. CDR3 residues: CASSLALTGGGGTGELFF. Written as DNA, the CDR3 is TGTGCCAGCAGCTTAGCCCTGACAGGGGGCGGCGGCACCGGGGAGCTGTTTTTT.

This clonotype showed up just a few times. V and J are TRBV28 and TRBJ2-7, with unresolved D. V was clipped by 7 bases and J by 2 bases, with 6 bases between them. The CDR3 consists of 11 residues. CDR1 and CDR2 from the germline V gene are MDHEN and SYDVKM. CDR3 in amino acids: CASKDPYEQYF. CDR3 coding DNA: TGTGCCAGCAAGGATCCCTACGAGCAGTACTTC.

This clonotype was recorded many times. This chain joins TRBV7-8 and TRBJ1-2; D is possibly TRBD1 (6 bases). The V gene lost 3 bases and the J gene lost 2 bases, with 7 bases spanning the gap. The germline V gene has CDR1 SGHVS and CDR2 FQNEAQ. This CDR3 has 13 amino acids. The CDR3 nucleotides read TGTGCCAGCAGCTTTGACAGGAACTATGGCTACACCTTC. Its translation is CASSFDRNYGYTF.

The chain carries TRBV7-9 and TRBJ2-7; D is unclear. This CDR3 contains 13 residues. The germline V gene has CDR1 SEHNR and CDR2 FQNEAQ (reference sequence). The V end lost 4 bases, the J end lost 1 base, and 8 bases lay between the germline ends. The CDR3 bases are TGTGCCAGCAGCTACGACCCGTCCTACGAGCAGTACTTC. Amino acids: CASSYDPSYEQYF.